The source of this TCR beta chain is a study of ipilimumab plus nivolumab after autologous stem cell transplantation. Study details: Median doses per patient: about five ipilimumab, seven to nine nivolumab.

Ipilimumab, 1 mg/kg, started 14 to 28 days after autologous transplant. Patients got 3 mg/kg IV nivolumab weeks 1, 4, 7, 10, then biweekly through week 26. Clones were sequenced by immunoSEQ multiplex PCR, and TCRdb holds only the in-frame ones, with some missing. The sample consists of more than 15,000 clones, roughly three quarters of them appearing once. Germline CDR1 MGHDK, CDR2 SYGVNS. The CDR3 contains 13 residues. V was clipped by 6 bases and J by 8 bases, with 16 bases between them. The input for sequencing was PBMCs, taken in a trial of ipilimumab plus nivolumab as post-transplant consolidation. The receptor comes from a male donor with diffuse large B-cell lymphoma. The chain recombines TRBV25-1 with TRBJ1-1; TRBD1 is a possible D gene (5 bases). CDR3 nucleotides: TGTGCCAGCAGGGCTGACGGGCGGGGCGAAGCTTTCTTT. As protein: CASRADGRGEAFF.